The 28 T cell receptor beta chains presented below share a single source sample, sequenced in a study of blood T cell repertoires in COVID-19. Only in-frame clones appear in the TCRdb table, and some are missing; sequencing was by immunoSEQ multiplex PCR. This table holds more than 85,000 clones, roughly 85% found once. The specimen sequenced was PBMCs or T cells enriched from blood (not recorded which). These receptors came from a woman in her forties or fifties who had recovered from COVID-19.

This sequence joins TRBV6-1 and TRBJ1-1, with a tentative D call TRBD1 (6 bases). Trimming shortened V by 0 bases and J by 1 base, and 9 bases separated the two germline ends. CDR1 MNHNS and CDR2 SASEGT come from the germline V gene. The CDR3 length is 15 residues. DNA for the CDR3: TGTGCCAGCAGTGAAGCGGACAGAACGAACACTGAAGCTTTCTTT. Protein sequence: CASSEADRTNTEAFF.

This sequence joins TRBV14 and TRBJ2-1; D is ambiguous. The CDR3 consists of 13 residues. CDR1 and CDR2 (germline): SGHDN, FVKESK. V lost 4 bases, J lost 10 bases, and 14 bases lay in between. The CDR3 is CASSLSLFVEQFF. CDR3 sequence (DNA): TGTGCCAGCAGCCTGTCTCTGTTCGTAGAGCAGTTCTTC.

The chain combines TRBV10-2 with TRBJ1-2; D gene ambiguous. V shed 2 bases and J shed 4 bases, with 8 bases lying between them. Germline V CDR1 and CDR2: WSHSY, SAAADI. The length of the CDR3 is 13 residues. The CDR3 here is CASSEARSYGYTF. CDR3 nucleotide sequence: TGCGCCAGCAGTGAGGCCAGATCCTATGGCTACACCTTC.

This clone showed up just once. The J gene is TRBJ2-4, the V gene TRBV3-1 (or the pseudogene TRBV3-2); D is perhaps TRBD2 (6 bases). The CDR3 has 15 amino acids. With 3 bases removed from V and 6 bases from J, the gap between germline ends came to 15 bases. The germline CDR1 and CDR2 sequences are LGHDT and YNNKEL (reference sequence). CDR3 loop: CASSHAGPTLNIQYF. The CDR3 DNA sequence: TGTGCCAGCAGCCACGCGGGACCCACCCTAAACATTCAGTACTTC.

This rearrangement joins TRBV5-4 to TRBJ2-7, with TRBD1 identical over 9 bases. Losses at the gene ends were 3 bases for V and 4 bases for J; bases not matched to a gene: 8. CDR1 SGHNT and CDR2 YYREEE come from the germline V gene (reference sequence). CDR3 length: 15 residues. The CDR3 sequence: CASSSRDRAPYEQYF. The CDR3 DNA sequence: TGTGCCAGCAGCTCCCGGGACAGGGCACCATACGAGCAGTACTTC.

This chain uses TRBV2 with TRBJ2-2; D is possibly TRBD2 (6 bases). Trimming stripped 9 bases from V and 6 bases from J, with 20 bases between. Germline V gives CDR1 SNHLY, CDR2 FYNNEI. The CDR3 sequence is 15 residues long. The CDR3: CASKSGSSGAGELFF. The CDR3, as DNA: TGTGCCAGTAAAAGCGGGTCCTCCGGCGCCGGGGAGCTGTTTTTT.

The chain couples TRBV28 to TRBJ1-1, with TRBD1 as a possible D gene (5 bases). The germline V and J ends were trimmed by 7 bases and 2 bases, with 14 bases remaining between them. This CDR3 contains 14 residues. Germline V CDR1 and CDR2: MDHEN, SYDVKM. The CDR3 bases are TGTGCCAGCATCAAACCCGGGGGTAACACTGAAGCTTTCTTT. Its translation: CASIKPGGNTEAFF.

The genes are TRBV9 and TRBJ2-3; tentatively, D is TRBD2 (5 bases). This CDR3 is 15 amino acids long. The germline V gene encodes CDR1 SGDLS and CDR2 YYNGEE. The V gene lost 9 bases and the J gene lost 1 base, with 18 bases spanning the gap. The CDR3 DNA is TGTGCCAACCCTCTCTCCGGGATCGGCACAGATACGCAGTATTTT. The encoded protein is CANPLSGIGTDTQYF.

This clone was seen just once. The V gene is TRBV19, the J gene TRBJ2-3, with D possibly being TRBD1 (6 bases). Trimming stripped 6 bases from V and 2 bases from J, with 12 bases between. The CDR3 totals 14 residues. The germline CDR1 and CDR2 sequences are LNHDA and SQIVND (reference sequence). The chain's CDR3 is CASSTGPTTDTQYF. CDR3 DNA: TGTGCCAGTAGCACAGGGCCCACCACAGATACGCAGTATTTT.

The rearrangement links TRBV27 to TRBJ2-3, with D perhaps matching TRBD2 (6 bases). CDR3 length: 15 amino acids. Germline V gene data show CDR1 as MNHEY and CDR2 as SMNVEV (reference sequence). V was clipped by 4 bases and J by 4 bases, with 15 bases between them. The CDR3 is CASSSPPSGADTQYF. The CDR3 nucleotides read TGTGCCAGCAGTTCGCCCCCGTCGGGGGCAGATACGCAGTATTTT.

This clone was found once. This chain connects TRBV27 to TRBJ2-7; the D is unclear. Germline V lookup: CDR1 MNHEY, CDR2 SMNVEV (reference sequence). CDR3 length: 12 residues. V was trimmed by 6 bases and J by 3 bases, leaving 9 bases between them. The CDR3 here is CASRATYYEQYF. In DNA form, the CDR3 reads TGTGCCAGCAGAGCGACGTACTACGAGCAGTACTTC.

The V gene is TRBV23-1, the J gene TRBJ1-1; D is unclear. TRBV23-1 belongs to the ORF category, with a function that is uncertain. The CDR3 consists of 15 residues. Trimming took 1 base from V and 7 from J, leaving 16 bases between them. CDR3 coding DNA: TGCGCCAGCAGTCAATTTGACATAGGATGGGTTGAAGCTTTCTTT. Protein sequence: CASSQFDIGWVEAFF.

The chain employs TRBV5-6 and TRBJ1-2; D ambiguous. Per the germline V gene, CDR1 is SGHDT and CDR2 is YYEEEE. The CDR3 has 14 residues. V was shortened by 9 bases and J by 4 bases, with 19 bases between the two germline ends. The CDR3 loop is CATLEGGRPYGYTF. CDR3 sequence (DNA): TGTGCCACTTTAGAAGGAGGAAGACCCTATGGCTACACCTTC.

The rearrangement links TRBV18 to TRBJ1-2, with 9 bases aligning to TRBD1. The CDR3 length is 14 residues. V lost 2 bases and J lost 8; bases outside the gene matches: 6. Looked up from germline, CDR1 is KGHSH and CDR2 is LQKENI. CDR3 sequence reads: CASSPGTGTEGYTF. The CDR3 DNA reads TGTGCCAGCTCACCAGGGACAGGGACTGAGGGCTACACCTTC.

This clone was seen a handful of times. The chain employs TRBV7-6 and TRBJ2-5; a possible D gene is TRBD2 (6 bases). Germline V lookup: CDR1 SGHVS, CDR2 FNYEAQ. Trimming took off 5 bases at V and 5 bases at J, with 15 bases between the two ends. This CDR3 comprises 14 residues. This CDR3 reads CASSPLTSHETQYF. The CDR3 region has the DNA TGTGCCAGCAGCCCCCTGACTAGTCACGAGACCCAGTACTTC.

The rearrangement uses TRBV14 and TRBJ2-5, with 7 bases lining up with TRBD1. After removal of 4 bases from V and 2 bases from J, the junction contained 13 bases not matched to a gene. Germline values: CDR1 SGHDN, CDR2 FVKESK. The CDR3 is made up of 17 amino acids. CDR3 sequence: CASSPFSGTANQETQYF. CDR3 in DNA: TGTGCCAGCAGCCCCTTTTCCGGGACAGCAAATCAAGAGACCCAGTACTTC.

The J gene is TRBJ2-7, the V gene TRBV3-1 (or the pseudogene TRBV3-2), with a tentative D call TRBD2 (6 bases). Looked up from germline, CDR1 is LGHDT and CDR2 is YNNKEL (reference sequence). V lost 8 bases to trimming and J lost 6 bases, with 17 bases between them. The CDR3 runs to 13 residues. CDR3 DNA sequence: TGTGCCAGCTCTTATCTTGGGGGGTTCGAGCAGTACTTC. Protein: CASSYLGGFEQYF.

The chain couples TRBV3-1 (or the pseudogene TRBV3-2) to TRBJ1-1; D is unresolved. The CDR3 consists of 15 residues. From germline, CDR1 is LGHDT and CDR2 YNNKEL (reference sequence). V shed 5 bases and J shed 5 bases, with 18 bases lying between them. CDR3 residues: CASSSTPDAGTEAFF. In nucleotides, the CDR3 is TGTGCCAGCAGCTCTACCCCGGATGCGGGAACTGAAGCTTTCTTT.

The chain is built from TRBV24-1 and TRBJ2-1, with D unclear. The CDR3 totals 13 residues. Germline loops: CDR1 KGHDR, CDR2 SFDVKD. The V end was cut by 3 bases, the J end by 6 bases, with 8 bases between. The CDR3, as DNA: TGTGCCACCAGTGATACGGCTAGCAATGAGCAGTTCTTC. It is translated as CATSDTASNEQFF.

The CDR3 spells CASSRNSGAFYEQYF. The CDR3 nucleotides are TGTGCCAGCAGCCGGAATAGCGGGGCCTTTTACGAGCAGTACTTC. V gene TRBV7-3 combines with J gene TRBJ2-7; TRBD2 agrees at 8 bases. Germline values: CDR1 SGHTA, CDR2 FQGTGA. This CDR3 is 15 amino acids long. The junction had 10 bases not matched to a gene; V was cut back by 5 bases and J by 4 bases.

The chain links TRBV7-3 to TRBJ2-1; D remains ambiguous. The CDR3 is 13 amino acids. V shed 1 base and J shed 4 bases, with 5 bases lying between them. The germline V gene encodes CDR1 SGHTA and CDR2 FQGTGA. The CDR3 DNA reads TGTGCCAGCAGCTTAATTTCTTACAATGAGCAGTTCTTC. Translating it yields CASSLISYNEQFF.

This clone was detected only once. For the CDR3, the DNA is TGTGCCAGCAGCCCACAGGGGTTCGGCGAAAAACTGTTTTTT. Translating it yields CASSPQGFGEKLFF. V and J are TRBV7-6 and TRBJ1-4; the match to TRBD1 covers 7 bases. With 5 bases clipped from V and 8 bases from J, the junction kept 8 bases outside the gene matches. There are 14 residues in the CDR3. Germline lookup yields CDR1 SGHVS and CDR2 FNYEAQ.

The V and J genes are TRBV5-5 and TRBJ2-7; possibly TRBD1 for D (6 bases). V gave up 3 bases and J gave up 6 bases, with 7 bases separating them. The CDR3 has 11 amino acids. CDR1 and CDR2 (germline): SGHKS, YYEKEE (reference sequence). CDR3 nucleotide sequence: TGTGCCAGCAGCTGGACAGTCGAGCAGTACTTC. The encoded protein is CASSWTVEQYF.

This clone has just a few counts. The chain couples TRBV19 to TRBJ2-7; 9 nucleotides align to TRBD2. After removal of 7 bases from V and 6 bases from J, the junction contained 13 bases not matched to a gene. The germline V gene encodes CDR1 LNHDA and CDR2 SQIVND (reference sequence). The CDR3 sequence is 15 residues long. CDR3 residues: CASKKKGSGGSEQYF. For the CDR3, the DNA is TGTGCCAGTAAAAAAAAGGGTAGCGGGGGCTCCGAGCAGTACTTC.

The chain recombines TRBV19 with TRBJ2-7; D is perhaps TRBD1 (6 bases). Germline assignment: CDR1 LNHDA and CDR2 SQIVND (reference sequence). Trimming shortened V by 7 bases and J by 2 bases, and 12 bases separated the two germline ends. This CDR3 has 13 amino acids. The CDR3 sequence: CASTNTGPYEQYF. The CDR3, as DNA: TGTGCCAGTACCAATACAGGGCCCTACGAGCAGTACTTC.

In its sample, this clone was seen a few times. The chain recombines TRBV5-1 with TRBJ1-2; no reliable D call. Germline V gene sequence: CDR1 SGHRS, CDR2 YFSETQ. V lost 0 bases, J lost 3 bases, and 12 bases lay in between. The CDR3 covers 15 residues. CDR3 in amino acids: CASSLESADYYGYTF. CDR3 nucleotides: TGCGCCAGCAGCTTGGAGTCGGCGGACTACTATGGCTACACCTTC.

The V and J genes are TRBV5-1 and TRBJ2-1; D remains unclear. The length of the CDR3 is 14 residues. Trimming removed 2 bases from V and 6 bases from J, with 12 bases in between. Per germline, CDR1 SGHRS and CDR2 YFSETQ. The CDR3 DNA follows: TGCGCCAGCAGCTTCGGAGCTCCCGGCAATGAGCAGTTCTTC. It codes for CASSFGAPGNEQFF.

This chain links TRBV5-1 with TRBJ1-2; D gene unclear. The CDR3 runs to 13 residues. The V end was cut by 1 base, the J end by 6 bases, with 10 bases between. CDR1 is SGHRS, CDR2 YFSETQ, per germline. CDR3 DNA sequence: TGCGCCAGCAGCTTGTTCTCCGGTAATGGCTACACCTTC. It encodes CASSLFSGNGYTF.